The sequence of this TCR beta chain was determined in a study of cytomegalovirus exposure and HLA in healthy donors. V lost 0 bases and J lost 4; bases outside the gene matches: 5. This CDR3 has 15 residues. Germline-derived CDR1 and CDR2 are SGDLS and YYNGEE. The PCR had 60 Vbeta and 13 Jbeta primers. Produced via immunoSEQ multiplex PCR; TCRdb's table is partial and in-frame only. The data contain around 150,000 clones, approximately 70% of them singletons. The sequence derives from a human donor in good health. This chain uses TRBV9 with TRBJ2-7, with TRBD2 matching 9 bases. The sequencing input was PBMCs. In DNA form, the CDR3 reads TGTGCCAGCAGCGTAGATGGGCTAGCGGGGTACGAGCAGTACTTC. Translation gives CASSVDGLAGYEQYF.